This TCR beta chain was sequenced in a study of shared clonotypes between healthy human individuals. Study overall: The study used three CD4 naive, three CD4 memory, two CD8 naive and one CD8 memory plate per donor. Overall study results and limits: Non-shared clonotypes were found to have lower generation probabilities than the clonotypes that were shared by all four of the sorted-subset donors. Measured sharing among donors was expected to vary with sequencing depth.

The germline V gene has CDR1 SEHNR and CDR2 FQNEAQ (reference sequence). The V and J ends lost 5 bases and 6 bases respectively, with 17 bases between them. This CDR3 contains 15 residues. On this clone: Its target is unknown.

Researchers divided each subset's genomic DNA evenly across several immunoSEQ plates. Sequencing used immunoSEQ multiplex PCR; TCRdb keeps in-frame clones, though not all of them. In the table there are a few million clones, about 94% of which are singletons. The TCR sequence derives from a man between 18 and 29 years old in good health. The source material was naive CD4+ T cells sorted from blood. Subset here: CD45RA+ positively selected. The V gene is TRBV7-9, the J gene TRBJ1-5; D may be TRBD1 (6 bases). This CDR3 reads CASSPEGGLSQPQHF. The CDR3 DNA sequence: TGTGCCAGCAGCCCGGAGGGGGGACTAAGTCAGCCCCAGCATTTT.